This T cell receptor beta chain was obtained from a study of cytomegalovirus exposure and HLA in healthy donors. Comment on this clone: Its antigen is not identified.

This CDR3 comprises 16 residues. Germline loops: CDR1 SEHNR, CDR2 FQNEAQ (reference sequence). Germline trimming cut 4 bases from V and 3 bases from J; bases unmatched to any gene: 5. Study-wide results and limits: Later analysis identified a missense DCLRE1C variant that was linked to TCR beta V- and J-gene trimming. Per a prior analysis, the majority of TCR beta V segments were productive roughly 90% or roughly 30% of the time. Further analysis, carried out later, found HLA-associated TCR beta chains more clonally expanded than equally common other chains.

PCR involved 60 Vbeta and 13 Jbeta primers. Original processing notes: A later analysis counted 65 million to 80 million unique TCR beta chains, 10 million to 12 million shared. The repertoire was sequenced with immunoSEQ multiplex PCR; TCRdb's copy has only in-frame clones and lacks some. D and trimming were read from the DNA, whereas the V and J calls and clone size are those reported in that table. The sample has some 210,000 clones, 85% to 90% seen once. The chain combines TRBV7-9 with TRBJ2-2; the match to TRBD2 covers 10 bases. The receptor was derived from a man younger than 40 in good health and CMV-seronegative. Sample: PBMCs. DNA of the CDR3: TGTGCCAGCAGCTCCTCTAGCGGGAGTGACACCGGGGAGCTGTTTTTT. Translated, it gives CASSSSSGSDTGELFF.